This TCR beta chain was sequenced in a study of CD8+CD57+ T cells in acquired aplastic anemia. Study-level information: Roughly 3 ug was the average amount of DNA from sorted CD4+ and CD8+ cells. Study outcomes and limitations: Patients were compared with controls for CD8+ Simpson's diversity, and no significant difference emerged. Patients and controls had in common 25 to 35 CD8+ CDR3 sequences.

A word on this clonotype: Its antigen is undetermined.

Patients who underwent sequencing had shown CD8+CD57+ cell expansion by flow cytometry. Severe acquired aplastic anemia was present in all patients. This CDR3 has 13 residues. The V gene's germline CDR1 is SGHTA and CDR2 FQGNSA. V lost 0 bases and J lost 7, with 9 bases in between. TCR beta VDJ and CDR3 were profiled, and genomic DNA was the template. TCRdb re-called the reads with MiXCR, one entry per CDR3 protein. Of fewer than 200,000 distinct CDR3 sequences listed, less than 60% are singletons. The rearrangement uses TRBV7-2 and TRBJ1-1; no clear D gene. This clonotype was obtained from a human donor with aplastic anemia. Sequenced sample: sorted CD4+, CD8+, or CD8+CD57+ T cells (not recorded which) from PBMCs. The CDR3 loop reads CASSLAAASEAFF. CDR3 sequence (DNA): TGTGCCAGCAGCTTAGCGGCTGCAAGTGAAGCTTTCTTT.